The 23 T cell receptor beta chains below were found in one sample sequenced in a study of cytotoxic CD8 clonotypes in ibrutinib-treated CLL. The protocol was immunoSEQ multiplex PCR, while the TCRdb copy is restricted to in-frame clones and leaves out a portion. The data show some 140,000 clones, with roughly 90% seen just once and 10% to 14% held by the top ten. Sequencing was performed on PBMCs, taken after 12 months of ibrutinib treatment. These TCRs come from a human donor with chronic lymphocytic leukemia.

In this sample, this clone turned up once. CDR3 sequence (DNA): TGTGCCAGTAGCGGCCTAGGCCAATTAAGGACCGGGGAGCTGTTTTTT. This encodes CASSGLGQLRTGELFF. The chain recombines TRBV19 with TRBJ2-2; D is ambiguous. CDR3 length equals 16 residues. Per the germline V gene, CDR1 is LNHDA and CDR2 is SQIVND (reference sequence). V lost 6 bases and J 5 bases, leaving 19 bases between the germline ends.

The rearrangement joins TRBV7-9 to TRBJ2-7; perhaps TRBD2 as D (6 bases). The germline V gene has CDR1 SEHNR and CDR2 FQNEAQ (reference sequence). The V and J ends lost 3 bases and 4 bases respectively, with 10 bases between them. CDR3 length: 13 amino acids. Here the CDR3 reads CASSFGLLYEQYF. Written as DNA, the CDR3 is TGTGCCAGCAGCTTCGGACTATTATACGAGCAGTACTTC.

The chain recombines TRBV30 with TRBJ2-3, with no clear D. V was clipped by 0 bases and J by 2 bases, with 12 bases between them. Germline V gives CDR1 GTSNPN, CDR2 SVGIG (reference sequence). This CDR3 has 15 amino acids. CDR3 nucleotides: TGTGCCTGGAGTGTTGGGTTAGCTGTCACAGATACGCAGTATTTT. Residues: CAWSVGLAVTDTQYF. The full variable domain, rest sourced from reference TRBV30 and TRBJ2-3, is SQTIHQWPATLVQPVGSPLSLECTVEGTSNPNLYWYRQAAGRGLQLLFYSVGIGQISSEVPQNLSASRPQDRQFILSSKKLLLSDSGFYLCAWSVGLAVTDTQYFGPGTRLTVL.

The chain has TRBV14 and TRBJ2-3; 7 bases align to TRBD2. The germline gives CDR1 SGHDN, CDR2 FVKESK. The CDR3 covers 16 residues. V lost 2 bases to trimming and J lost 0 bases; unmatched junction nucleotides: 5. The DNA for the CDR3 is TGTGCCAGCAGCCAAAACGGCGGGAGTAGCACAGATACGCAGTATTTT. The encoded protein is CASSQNGGSSTDTQYF.

The rearrangement joins TRBV9 to TRBJ2-5; TRBD1 matches at 7 bases. Germline loops: CDR1 SGDLS, CDR2 YYNGEE. This CDR3 region has 16 residues. V gave up 0 bases and J gave up 1 base; unmatched junction bases: 6. CDR3 loop: CASSVGNWDSQETQYF. The CDR3 DNA reads as TGTGCCAGCAGCGTAGGAAATTGGGACAGCCAAGAGACCCAGTACTTC.

This clone has just one count. The V and J genes are TRBV18 and TRBJ2-5; D gene unclear. The CDR3 is 13 residues long. Trimming stripped 5 bases from V and 4 bases from J, with 11 bases between. Germline CDR1 is KGHSH and CDR2 is LQKENI. The CDR3 reads CASSATRRETQYF. In DNA, the CDR3 is TGTGCCAGCTCAGCCACACGGCGAGAGACCCAGTACTTC. Full variable domain (outside the CDR3, taken from reference TRBV18 and TRBJ2-5): NAGVMQNPRHLVRRRGQEARLRCSPMKGHSHVYWYRQLPEEGLKFMVYLQKENIIDESGMPKERFSAEFPKEGPSILRIQQVVRGDSAAYFCASSATRRETQYFGPGTRLLVL.

This clone has just a few counts. The V call is TRBV13, the J call TRBJ2-7, with 9 bases that match TRBD1. This CDR3 region has 14 residues. Germline V lookup: CDR1 PRHDT, CDR2 FYEKMQ (reference sequence). The ends lost 5 bases at V and 7 bases at J; junction bases unmatched: 9. The CDR3 sequence is CASSTGDREWEQYF. In nucleotides, the CDR3 is TGTGCCAGCAGCACCGGGGACAGGGAATGGGAGCAGTACTTC.

This clone was found a few times. V is TRBV28 and J is TRBJ2-7; weak D call: TRBD2 (5 bases). The length of the CDR3 is 14 residues. Germline V gene sequence: CDR1 MDHEN, CDR2 SYDVKM. The V gene lost 7 bases and the J gene lost 0 bases, with 13 bases spanning the gap. CDR3 DNA sequence: TGTGCCAGCATTGAGGACTTCGGCTCCTACGAGCAGTACTTC. Encoded protein: CASIEDFGSYEQYF. Variable domain in full (rest from reference TRBV28 and TRBJ2-7): DVKVTQSSRYLVKRTGEKVFLECVQDMDHENMFWYRQDPGLGLRLIYFSYDVKMKEKGDIPEGYSVSREKKERFSLILESASTNQTSMYLCASIEDFGSYEQYFGPGTRLTVT.

The chain carries TRBV30 and TRBJ2-1, with TRBD2 matching over 11 bases. V lost 2 bases to trimming and J lost 3 bases; unmatched junction nucleotides: 3. CDR1 and CDR2 from the germline V gene are GTSNPN and SVGIG (reference sequence). There are 15 residues in the CDR3. The CDR3 DNA reads as TGTGCCTGGAGTTCGGGACTAGCGGACTACAATGAGCAGTTCTTC. It is translated as CAWSSGLADYNEQFF.

The CDR3 sequence is CASSQGVRGEQYF. For the CDR3, the DNA is TGTGCCAGCAGCCAAGGGGTCAGGGGCGAGCAGTACTTC. V gene TRBV4-2 combines with J gene TRBJ2-7; D possibly corresponds to TRBD1 (6 bases). This CDR3 comprises 13 residues. V lost 1 base, J lost 6 bases, and 10 bases lay in between. Germline assignment: CDR1 LGHNA and CDR2 YNFKEQ.

The genes are TRBV23-1 and TRBJ2-1, with TRBD1 matching 10 bases. TRBV23-1 is an open reading frame whose function is uncertain. Trimming removed 6 bases from V and 13 bases from J; junction bases left unmatched: 12. CDR3 length: 14 amino acids. The CDR3 DNA follows: TGCGCCAGCAGCCCCCGGGACAGGGGACCTCGACAGTTCTTC. This translates into CASSPRDRGPRQFF.

The rearrangement joins TRBV27 to TRBJ1-3; D gene uncertain. Trimming stripped 3 bases from V and 4 bases from J, with 7 bases between. Germline CDR1 is MNHEY and CDR2 is SMNVEV (reference sequence). The CDR3 is 13 amino acids. CDR3: CASSLREGNTIYF. DNA of the CDR3: TGTGCCAGCAGTTTGAGGGAAGGAAACACCATATATTTT.

J is TRBJ2-2 and V is TRBV28; perhaps TRBD2 as D (7 bases). V was cut by 6 bases and J by 5 bases, with 13 bases left in between. Germline lookup yields CDR1 MDHEN and CDR2 SYDVKM. The CDR3 contains 14 residues. The CDR3 region is CASSRGALTGELFF. In DNA form, the CDR3 reads TGTGCCAGCAGCCGGGGGGCGCTTACCGGGGAGCTGTTTTTT.

The chain has TRBV9 and TRBJ2-3, with D tentatively TRBD1 (7 bases). V dropped 8 bases and J dropped 0 bases, with 19 bases sitting between them. The CDR3 loop spans 16 amino acids. Germline-derived CDR1 and CDR2 are SGDLS and YYNGEE. In DNA, the CDR3 is TGTGCCAGTTCAACAGGAGGGGGCCGTAGCACAGATACGCAGTATTTT. Translated: CASSTGGGRSTDTQYF.

This clone was detected once. The chain has TRBV27 and TRBJ2-1; perhaps TRBD1 as D (5 bases). Trimming removed 8 bases at V and 7 bases at J, with 15 bases between. The CDR3 contains 13 residues. The germline V gene encodes CDR1 MNHEY and CDR2 SMNVEV (reference sequence). The CDR3 nucleotides are TGTGCCAGCGCCCCGAGAAGGGGTAATGAGCAGTTCTTC. Translation gives CASAPRRGNEQFF.

The CDR3 protein is CASSYFLTGNEKLFF. CDR3 DNA: TGTGCCAGCAGTTACTTCCTCACGGGGAATGAAAAACTGTTTTTT. The chain employs TRBV6-5 and TRBJ1-4; D unclear. Looked up from germline, CDR1 is MNHEY and CDR2 is SVGAGI. The CDR3 is 15 residues long. The V and J ends lost 1 base and 5 bases respectively, with 11 bases between them.

The V call is TRBV27, the J call TRBJ1-1; D is unclear. The CDR3 is 11 residues long. Germline V CDR1 and CDR2: MNHEY, SMNVEV (reference sequence). V gave up 6 bases and J gave up 3 bases, with 5 bases separating them. CDR3 bases: TGTGCCAGCAGCCGGGACACTGAAGCTTTCTTT. Protein: CASSRDTEAFF.

The V gene is TRBV19, the J gene TRBJ2-7; D possibly corresponds to TRBD2 (6 bases). Looked up from germline, CDR1 is LNHDA and CDR2 is SQIVND (reference sequence). V was cut by 6 bases and J by 2 bases, with 14 bases left in between. The CDR3 sequence is 14 residues long. The CDR3 sequence: CASSPSGATYEQYF. CDR3 sequence (DNA): TGTGCCAGTAGCCCCTCGGGAGCCACCTACGAGCAGTACTTC. Looking up the rest from reference TRBV19 and TRBJ2-7 gives the full variable domain: DGGITQSPKYLFRKEGQNVTLSCEQNLNHDAMYWYRQDPGQGLRLIYYSQIVNDFQKGDIAEGYSVSREKKESFPLTVTSAQKNPTAFYLCASSPSGATYEQYFGPGTRLTVT.

This clone was recorded only once. This chain's CDR3 is CASSILGEGTDTQYF. The CDR3 DNA is TGTGCCAGCAGCATCCTTGGGGAGGGCACAGATACGCAGTATTTT. The chain joins TRBV7-6 to TRBJ2-3; D perhaps matches TRBD2 (6 bases). The germline V and J ends were trimmed by 5 bases and 1 base, with 13 bases remaining between them. Per the germline V gene, CDR1 is SGHVS and CDR2 is FNYEAQ. The CDR3 has 15 amino acids.

This clone was recorded a few times. The rearrangement joins TRBV29-1 to TRBJ1-2; no reliable D call. The CDR3 sequence is 12 residues long. Germline V gives CDR1 SQVTM, CDR2 ANQGSEA. V was clipped by 7 bases and J by 3 bases, with 12 bases between them. CDR3 amino acids: CSAWSGDYGYTF. The DNA of the CDR3 is TGCAGCGCCTGGTCCGGGGACTATGGCTACACCTTC.

The chain is built from TRBV7-2 and TRBJ2-1; D unclear. V was clipped by 5 bases and J by 16 bases, with 15 bases between them. The CDR3 has 11 residues. Germline lookup yields CDR1 SGHTA and CDR2 FQGNSA. Here the CDR3 reads CASSPSLPPFF. The DNA of the CDR3 is TGTGCCAGCAGCCCCTCGTTACCGCCCTTCTTC.

The gene calls are TRBV19 and TRBJ2-4, with a weak D call TRBD2 (6 bases). The V and J ends lost 0 bases and 1 base respectively, with 16 bases between them. The V gene's germline CDR1 is LNHDA and CDR2 SQIVND (reference sequence). The CDR3 has 18 amino acids. CDR3 DNA: TGTGCCAGTAGTATAGAGACTGGGGGGATAGGGGCCAAAAACATTCAGTACTTC. Protein: CASSIETGGIGAKNIQYF.

The chain recombines TRBV5-4 with TRBJ2-2; 7 nucleotides align to TRBD2. Trimming removed 0 bases from V and 5 bases from J; junction bases left unmatched: 10. Germline V gene lookup returns CDR1 SGHNT and CDR2 YYREEE (reference sequence). The CDR3 consists of 17 residues. The CDR3 loop reads CASSLASGTLETGELFF. The CDR3 DNA reads TGTGCCAGCAGCTTGGCGAGCGGGACTCTTGAAACCGGGGAGCTGTTTTTT.